Following are 4 T cell receptor beta chains from one sample sequenced in a study of Ad26.COV2.S vaccination and SARS-CoV-2 variants. The repertoire was sequenced with immunoSEQ multiplex PCR; TCRdb's copy has only in-frame clones and lacks some. The sample has hundreds of thousands of clones; around 90% are singletons. Sample treatment: some 19 received Ad26.COV2.S at low or high dose, single or two shots; several received placebo; per-sample allocation not given. Sampling happened 63 days after the first vaccine or placebo injection. Sequenced material: peripheral blood, taken in a trial of Ad26.COV2.S vaccine versus placebo. Receptors were obtained from a person between 18 and 65 years old who received the Ad26.COV2.S COVID-19 vaccine or a placebo.

The V gene is TRBV30, the J gene TRBJ1-6; D call uncertain. The ends were cut back, 1 base at V and 5 bases at J, with 9 bases in the middle. This CDR3 is 14 amino acids long. Germline CDR1 GTSNPN, CDR2 SVGIG (reference sequence). The CDR3 region has the DNA TGTGCCTGGAGTGCGCGGACGGATAATTCACCCCTCCACTTT. This sequence encodes CAWSARTDNSPLHF.

The V call is TRBV6-5, the J call TRBJ1-2; the match to TRBD1 covers 7 bases. With V trimmed by 2 bases and J by 6 bases, 3 bases remained unmatched. Germline CDR1 MNHEY, CDR2 SVGAGI. The CDR3 sequence is 13 residues long. This chain's CDR3 is CASSYGTENGYTF. In nucleotides, the CDR3 is TGTGCCAGCAGTTACGGGACAGAGAATGGCTACACCTTC.

The chain links TRBV5-1 to TRBJ1-2; D gene unclear. This CDR3 comprises 14 residues. Germline CDR1 is SGHRS and CDR2 is YFSETQ. V lost 4 bases and J 4 bases, leaving 14 bases between the germline ends. For the CDR3, the DNA is TGCGCCAGCAGCGTGGCAAATAGGATCTATGGCTACACCTTC. It translates to CASSVANRIYGYTF.

The chain has TRBV7-2 and TRBJ2-2; the D is unclear. Trimming removed 3 bases at V and 8 bases at J, with 10 bases between. This CDR3 has 13 residues. Germline V gene lookup returns CDR1 SGHTA and CDR2 FQGNSA. The CDR3 here is CASSLGNRGELFF. Here the CDR3 DNA reads TGTGCCAGCAGCTTGGGGAACCGTGGGGAGCTGTTTTTT. Drawing the rest from reference TRBV7-2 and TRBJ2-2, the complete variable domain is GAGVSQSPSNKVTEKGKDVELRCDPISGHTALYWYRQSLGQGLEFLIYFQGNSAPDKSGLPSDRFSAERTGGSVSTLTIQRTQQEDSAVYLCASSLGNRGELFFGEGSRLTVL.